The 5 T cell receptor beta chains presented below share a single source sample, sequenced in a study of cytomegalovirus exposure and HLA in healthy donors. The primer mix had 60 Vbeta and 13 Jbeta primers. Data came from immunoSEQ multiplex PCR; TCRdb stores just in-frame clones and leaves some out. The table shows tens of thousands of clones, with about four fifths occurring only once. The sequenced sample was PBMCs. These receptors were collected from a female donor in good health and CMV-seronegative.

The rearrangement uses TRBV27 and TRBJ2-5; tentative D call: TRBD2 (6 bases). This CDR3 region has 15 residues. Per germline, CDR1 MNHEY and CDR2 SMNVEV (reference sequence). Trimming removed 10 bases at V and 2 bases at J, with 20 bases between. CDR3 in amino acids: CATSQALATQETQYF. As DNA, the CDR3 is TGTGCCACTTCCCAAGCCCTAGCGACACAAGAGACCCAGTACTTC.

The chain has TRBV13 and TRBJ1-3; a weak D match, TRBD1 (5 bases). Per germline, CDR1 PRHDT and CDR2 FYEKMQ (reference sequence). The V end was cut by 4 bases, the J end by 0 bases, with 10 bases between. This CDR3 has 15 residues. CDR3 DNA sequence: TGTGCCAGCAGCTCGACAGTCTCCTCTGGAAACACCATATATTTT. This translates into CASSSTVSSGNTIYF.

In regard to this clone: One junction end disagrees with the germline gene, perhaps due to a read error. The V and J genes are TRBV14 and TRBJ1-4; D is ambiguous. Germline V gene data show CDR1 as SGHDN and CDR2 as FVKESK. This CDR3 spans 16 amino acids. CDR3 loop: CASSQAVPGGGEKLFF. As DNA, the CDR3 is TGTGCCAGCAGTCAAGCCGTGCCAGGAGGAGGTGAAAAACTGTTTTTT.

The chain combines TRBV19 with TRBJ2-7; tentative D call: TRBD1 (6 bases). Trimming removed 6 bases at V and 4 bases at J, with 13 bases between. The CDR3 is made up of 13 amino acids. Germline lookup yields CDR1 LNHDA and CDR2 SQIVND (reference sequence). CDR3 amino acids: CASRGTTGYEQYF. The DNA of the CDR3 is TGTGCCAGTAGGGGTACGACAGGTTACGAGCAGTACTTC.

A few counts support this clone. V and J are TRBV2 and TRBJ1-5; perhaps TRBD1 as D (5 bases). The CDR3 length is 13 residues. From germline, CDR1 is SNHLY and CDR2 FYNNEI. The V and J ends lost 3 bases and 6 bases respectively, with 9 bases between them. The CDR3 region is CASSESRAQPQHF. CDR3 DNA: TGTGCCAGCAGTGAGAGCAGGGCTCAGCCCCAGCATTTT.